These 32 T cell receptor beta chains originate from one sample sequenced in a study of control samples from healthy donors and cancer patients. The method was immunoSEQ multiplex PCR; TCRdb's version includes in-frame clones alone and lacks a portion of them. The data hold approximately 87,000 clones, with around 83% observed a single time. Specimen: blood. The receptors shown here come from a woman between 50 and 59 years old in good health.

V and J are TRBV20-1 and TRBJ2-6; a possible D gene is TRBD2 (6 bases). The germline CDR1 and CDR2 sequences are DFQATT and SNEGSKA (reference sequence). Trimming left V 3 bases short and J 2 bases short, with 14 bases between. This CDR3 is 16 amino acids long. The CDR3 bases are TGCAGTGCTAGTTCGGGGGAGATAGCTGGGGCCAACGTCCTGACTTTC. Its protein product is CSASSGEIAGANVLTF.

J is TRBJ2-1 and V is TRBV11-3; D uncertain. Per germline, CDR1 SGHNT and CDR2 YENEEA. Trimming stripped 4 bases from V and 7 bases from J, with 14 bases between. The CDR3 runs 14 residues. The CDR3 bases are TGTGCCAGCAGCTCCTCCCGAGACCGTAATGAGCAGTTCTTC. Translation gives CASSSSRDRNEQFF. The full variable domain, completed using reference TRBV11-3 and TRBJ2-1, is EAGVVQSPRYKIIEKKQPVAFWCNPISGHNTLYWYLQNLGQGPELLIRYENEEAVDDSQLPKDRFSAERLKGVDSTLKIQPAELGDSAVYLCASSSSRDRNEQFFGPGTRLTVL.

J is TRBJ2-2 and V is TRBV25-1, with D maybe TRBD1 (5 bases). Germline CDR1 MGHDK, CDR2 SYGVNS. The CDR3 is 17 amino acids. With 7 bases removed from V and 0 bases from J, the gap between germline ends came to 18 bases. The CDR3 DNA sequence: TGTGCCAGCACCCCCGGGTTAGGGGCGACGAACACCGGGGAGCTGTTTTTT. Amino acid sequence: CASTPGLGATNTGELFF.

This clone has only one observation. The DNA of the CDR3 is TGTGCCAGCAGTGAACAAACAGGGATAGATCAGCCCCAGCATTTT. This sequence encodes CASSEQTGIDQPQHF. The chain links TRBV6-1 to TRBJ1-5, with D perhaps TRBD1 (6 bases). Between the trimmed V and J ends, which lost 2 bases and 5 bases, there was a span of 13 bases. Per the germline V gene, CDR1 is MNHNS and CDR2 is SASEGT. The CDR3 spans 15 residues.

The gene calls are TRBV19 and TRBJ1-3, with 7 bases aligning to TRBD1. The CDR3 totals 16 residues. Germline loops: CDR1 LNHDA, CDR2 SQIVND (reference sequence). Germline trimming cut 7 bases from V and 2 bases from J; bases unmatched to any gene: 11. CDR3 amino acids: CASTVAGGQPGNTIYF. The CDR3 DNA sequence: TGTGCCAGTACGGTGGCGGGGGGACAGCCTGGAAACACCATATATTTT.

This sequence joins TRBV19 and TRBJ1-1; D possibly corresponds to TRBD1 (5 bases). V was cut by 1 base and J by 7 bases, with 10 bases left in between. Germline V gene sequence: CDR1 LNHDA, CDR2 SQIVND (reference sequence). The CDR3 has 13 residues. This CDR3 is CASSIGGTREAFF. The DNA for the CDR3 is TGTGCCAGTAGTATAGGAGGGACGCGTGAAGCTTTCTTT.

The CDR3 spells CASSETSGRYNEQFF. DNA of the CDR3: TGTGCCAGCAGTGAGACTAGCGGGAGATACAATGAGCAGTTCTTC. The rearrangement uses TRBV6-4 and TRBJ2-1; TRBD2 aligns across 12 bases. Germline CDR1 and CDR2: MRHNA and SNTAGT. This CDR3 is 15 amino acids long. V gave up 3 bases and J gave up 4 bases; unmatched junction bases: 1.

This clone showed up just once. This chain links TRBV9 with TRBJ2-7; D uncertain. Trimming left V 5 bases short and J 2 bases short, with 17 bases between. Germline-derived CDR1 and CDR2 are SGDLS and YYNGEE. The CDR3 has 15 residues. The CDR3 is CASSDKPTNTYEQYF. The CDR3 DNA is TGTGCCAGCAGTGACAAACCTACTAATACCTACGAGCAGTACTTC.

V and J are TRBV5-1 and TRBJ1-5; no reliable D call. Trimming removed 3 bases from V and 4 bases from J, with 8 bases in between. The CDR3 length is 13 residues. Germline-derived CDR1 and CDR2 are SGHRS and YFSETQ. In DNA, the CDR3 is TGCGCCAGCAGCTCTGGGCCAAATCAGCCCCAGCATTTT. Its translation: CASSSGPNQPQHF.

The genes are TRBV4-3 and TRBJ2-3, with TRBD1 matching over 9 bases. Germline assignment: CDR1 LGHNA and CDR2 YSLEER. This CDR3 region has 17 residues. J lost 3 bases, V lost 1 base, and 8 bases had no gene match. CDR3 coding DNA: TGCGCCAGCAGCCAAGGCCCCGTGACAGGGGGGACAGATACGCAGTATTTT. This codes for CASSQGPVTGGTDTQYF.

CDR3 region: CASRGQGPYNEQFF. In DNA form, the CDR3 reads TGTGCCAGCAGAGGACAGGGACCCTACAATGAGCAGTTCTTC. The rearrangement joins TRBV2 to TRBJ2-1, with 8 bases lining up with TRBD1. The CDR3 is made up of 14 amino acids. With V trimmed by 6 bases and J by 2 bases, 3 bases remained unmatched. Germline CDR1 is SNHLY and CDR2 is FYNNEI.

The rearrangement joins TRBV28 to TRBJ2-7; 10 bases are shared with TRBD2. The V segment lost 8 bases and the J segment 0 bases; nucleotides outside the gene matches: 10. Germline lookup yields CDR1 MDHEN and CDR2 SYDVKM. The CDR3 contains 16 residues. The CDR3 sequence is CASQTHRTSGSYEQYF. The CDR3 nucleotides are TGTGCCAGCCAAACCCACCGGACTAGCGGCTCCTACGAGCAGTACTTC. Variable domain in full (rest from reference TRBV28 and TRBJ2-7): DVKVTQSSRYLVKRTGEKVFLECVQDMDHENMFWYRQDPGLGLRLIYFSYDVKMKEKGDIPEGYSVSREKKERFSLILESASTNQTSMYLCASQTHRTSGSYEQYFGPGTRLTVT.

In its sample, this clone was seen a few times. The V and J genes are TRBV19 and TRBJ1-2, with TRBD1 matching 10 bases. CDR3 length: 13 amino acids. V lost 8 bases to trimming and J lost 4 bases; unmatched junction nucleotides: 4. Germline V lookup: CDR1 LNHDA, CDR2 SQIVND (reference sequence). For the CDR3, the DNA is TGTGCCAGTGAGACAGGGGGCGGCTATGGCTACACCTTC. Translating gives CASETGGGYGYTF.

This clone appeared a single time. The V gene is TRBV18, the J gene TRBJ2-3; D is tentatively TRBD1 or TRBD2 (5 bases each). Germline assignment: CDR1 KGHSH and CDR2 LQKENI. Trimming shortened V by 4 bases and J by 2 bases, and 19 bases separated the two germline ends. This CDR3 contains 17 residues. The CDR3 coding sequence is TGTGCCAGCTCACGATCCGGGACGGAGTCCTTCACAGATACGCAGTATTTT. Protein: CASSRSGTESFTDTQYF.

The chain is built from TRBV11-2 and TRBJ1-1; TRBD1 might be the D (6 bases). This CDR3 has 16 amino acids. Trimming cost V 2 bases and J 1 base, with 14 bases left between them. The V gene's germline CDR1 is SGHAT and CDR2 FQNNGV. CDR3 in DNA: TGTGCCAGCAGCTTAATTTGGGGGCCCCGGAACACTGAAGCTTTCTTT. Translating gives CASSLIWGPRNTEAFF.

CDR3 sequence (DNA): TGTGCCAGCAGCTTAATGGCAGGGGAGGCCTACGAGCAGTACTTC. It specifies CASSLMAGEAYEQYF. V gene TRBV7-8 combines with J gene TRBJ2-7, with D perhaps matching TRBD1 or TRBD2 (6 bases each). V was shortened by 2 bases and J by 2 bases, with 13 bases between the two germline ends. This CDR3 contains 15 residues. In germline, CDR1 is SGHVS, CDR2 FQNEAQ.

The chain recombines TRBV5-1 with TRBJ1-2; weak D call: TRBD1 (6 bases). The CDR3 loop spans 16 amino acids. From germline, CDR1 is SGHRS and CDR2 YFSETQ. Trimming removed 0 bases from V and 2 bases from J, with 14 bases in between. The CDR3 here is CASSLGQRQENYGYTF. The CDR3 DNA follows: TGCGCCAGCAGCTTGGGCCAAAGACAGGAAAACTATGGCTACACCTTC.

The rearrangement joins TRBV7-2 to TRBJ2-7; D is perhaps TRBD1 (6 bases). Deletions cut 1 base from V and 2 bases from J, with 12 bases between. The CDR3 covers 15 residues. Looked up from germline, CDR1 is SGHTA and CDR2 is FQGNSA. CDR3 protein: CASSLEAGEAYEQYF. CDR3 DNA sequence: TGTGCCAGCAGCTTAGAGGCAGGGGAAGCCTACGAGCAGTACTTC.

V is TRBV6-2 or TRBV6-3 and J is TRBJ2-2, with D maybe TRBD1 (6 bases). CDR1 and CDR2 from the germline V gene are MNHEY and SVGEGT. V shed 0 bases and J shed 7 bases, with 12 bases lying between them. CDR3 length: 15 amino acids. CDR3: CASSYSYRAGGELFF. CDR3 nucleotides: TGTGCCAGCAGTTACTCATACAGGGCGGGCGGGGAGCTGTTTTTT.

J is TRBJ1-4 and V is TRBV6-4, with TRBD1 matching 11 bases. Germline values: CDR1 MRHNA, CDR2 SNTAGT. Germline trimming cut 0 bases from V and 8 bases from J; bases unmatched to any gene: 14. CDR3 length: 19 amino acids. CDR3 DNA sequence: TGTGCCAGCAGTGACTCTCTCGCTCCGGGACAGGGGGTTCGGGAAAAACTGTTTTTT. Its protein is CASSDSLAPGQGVREKLFF.

The DNA for the CDR3 is TGTGCCAGCAGTCCTAGGGGGGTGGCCTGGGATCAGCCCCAGCATTTT. Its translation: CASSPRGVAWDQPQHF. The chain uses TRBV7-8 and TRBJ1-5; the D gene is possibly TRBD1 (6 bases). This CDR3 region has 16 residues. Per the germline V gene, CDR1 is SGHVS and CDR2 is FQNEAQ. Trimming took 6 bases from V and 5 from J, leaving 20 bases between them.

This chain joins TRBV10-3 and TRBJ2-5, with D uncertain. Per germline, CDR1 ENHRY and CDR2 SYGVKD. Trimming left V 0 bases short and J 1 base short, with 6 bases between. This CDR3 spans 14 amino acids. In nucleotides, the CDR3 is TGTGCCATCAGTGAGTCGACGGTCCAAGAGACCCAGTACTTC. This gives the protein CAISESTVQETQYF.

This chain links TRBV5-5 with TRBJ1-3; 10 positions match TRBD1. The CDR3 runs to 20 residues. In germline, CDR1 is SGHKS, CDR2 YYEKEE (reference sequence). V was clipped by 4 bases and J by 0 bases; unmatched bases: 16. In nucleotides, the CDR3 is TGTGCCAGCAGCCCACCCTCCGCGACAGGGGGCCTTATCTCTGGAAACACCATATATTTT. Translation: CASSPPSATGGLISGNTIYF. Variable domain in full (rest from reference TRBV5-5 and TRBJ1-3): DAGVTQSPTHLIKTRGQQVTLRCSPISGHKSVSWYQQVLGQGPQFIFQYYEKEERGRGNFPDRFSARQFPNYSSELNVNALLLGDSALYLCASSPPSATGGLISGNTIYFGEGSWLTVV.

The V and J genes are TRBV20-1 and TRBJ1-3, with D uncertain. CDR1 DFQATT and CDR2 SNEGSKA come from the germline V gene (reference sequence). The length of the CDR3 is 14 residues. Trimming stripped 3 bases from V and 0 bases from J, with 9 bases between. CDR3 sequence: CSASRAPSGNTIYF. Here the CDR3 DNA reads TGCAGTGCTAGTCGAGCCCCCTCTGGAAACACCATATATTTT.

This clone was counted only a few times. This chain joins TRBV12-3 or TRBV12-4 and TRBJ1-1; D perhaps matches TRBD1 (6 bases). The V and J ends lost 7 bases and 8 bases respectively, with 14 bases between them. The CDR3 is 12 amino acids. CDR3 sequence reads: CASTRQEIEAFF. CDR3 bases: TGTGCCAGCACTAGACAGGAAATAGAAGCTTTCTTT.

CDR3 sequence (DNA): TGTGCCAGCAGTTTCGGGGGGGCCAACTATGGCTACACCTTC. This gives the protein CASSFGGANYGYTF. This chain connects TRBV6-2 or TRBV6-3 to TRBJ1-2; TRBD1 is a possible D gene (6 bases). The V gene lost 4 bases and the J gene lost 2 bases, with 11 bases spanning the gap. The germline gives CDR1 MNHEY, CDR2 SVGEGT. The CDR3 is 14 residues long.

The chain has TRBV7-3 and TRBJ2-5; the D gene is possibly TRBD2 (6 bases). This CDR3 comprises 14 residues. Germline V CDR1 and CDR2: SGHTA, FQGTGA. Trimming removed 4 bases from V and 5 bases from J, with 14 bases in between. The CDR3 DNA reads TGTGCCAGCAGCTCAGGGACTGGTCATGAGACCCAGTACTTC. Its protein is CASSSGTGHETQYF.

The genes are TRBV29-1 and TRBJ1-2; TRBD1 matches 7 bases. Trimming took 4 bases from V and 7 from J; bases not matched to a gene: 9. Germline CDR1 SQVTM, CDR2 ANQGSEA. The CDR3 runs 13 residues. CDR3 DNA sequence: TGCAGCGTTGTGCCTACAGGGGCAGGTGGCTACACCTTC. It translates to CSVVPTGAGGYTF.

This chain's CDR3 is CASSLLAGGPADTQYF. CDR3 DNA: TGTGCCAGCAGCTTGCTAGCGGGAGGGCCCGCAGATACGCAGTATTTT. The V call is TRBV7-9, the J call TRBJ2-3; TRBD2 aligns across 12 bases. The germline V gene encodes CDR1 SEHNR and CDR2 FQNEAQ (reference sequence). This CDR3 region has 16 residues. J gave up 4 bases and V 3 bases, and 5 bases lay outside the gene matches. The full variable domain, its missing parts supplied by reference TRBV7-9 and TRBJ2-3, is DTGVSQNPRHKITKRGQNVTFRCDPISEHNRLYWYRQTLGQGPEFLTYFQNEAQLEKSRLLSDRFSAERPKGSFSTLEIQRTEQGDSAMYLCASSLLAGGPADTQYFGPGTRLTVL.

This clone has just one count. The V and J genes are TRBV2 and TRBJ2-1; TRBD1 or TRBD2 may be the D gene (6 bases each). The V end lost 6 bases, the J end lost 5 bases, and 23 bases lay between the germline ends. Germline V gene sequence: CDR1 SNHLY, CDR2 FYNNEI. There are 17 residues in the CDR3. CDR3 sequence (DNA): TGTGCCAGCAGCGGGACTCCCTTTGGCAGGGGCGACAATGAGCAGTTCTTC. As protein: CASSGTPFGRGDNEQFF.

This clone has just one count. CDR3 sequence reads: CASSSEERGQLSEPQHF. CDR3 DNA: TGTGCCAGCAGCTCCGAAGAGAGGGGACAGCTGTCTGAGCCCCAGCATTTT. This chain joins TRBV4-2 and TRBJ1-5; 7 bases map to TRBD1. Germline CDR1 and CDR2: LGHNA and YNFKEQ. Trimming took 5 bases from V and 8 from J; bases not matched to a gene: 18. The CDR3 totals 17 residues.

The CDR3: CASNPGDSRLYTEAFF. DNA of the CDR3: TGTGCCAGTAACCCAGGGGACAGTAGGTTGTACACTGAAGCTTTCTTT. This rearrangement joins TRBV19 to TRBJ1-1; 7 nucleotides agree with TRBD1. Looked up from germline, CDR1 is LNHDA and CDR2 is SQIVND (reference sequence). The CDR3 loop spans 16 amino acids. The V segment lost 7 bases and the J segment 3 bases; nucleotides outside the gene matches: 14.